A single sample gave rise to the 18 T cell receptor beta chains below, sequenced in a study of T cells in Graves' hyperthyroidism and ophthalmopathy. Amplified regions were TCR beta CDR3 sequences from RNA transcripts. HTBI primers were used for first-round RT-PCR of the TCR CDR3. Using its own MiXCR run on the multiplex PCR reads, TCRdb lists one record per CDR3 protein. Of 650,000 to 850,000 distinct CDR3 sequences in the sample, roughly a sixth were seen once. Sequenced: blood. The source of these receptors is a woman aged 45 to 65 with Graves' hyperthyroidism that later progressed to Graves' ophthalmopathy.

The rearrangement links TRBV4-2 to TRBJ1-2; D possibly corresponds to TRBD1 (5 bases). From germline, CDR1 is LGHNA and CDR2 YNFKEQ. The CDR3 extends over 14 amino acids. V shed 3 bases and J shed 7 bases, with 15 bases lying between them. Written as DNA, the CDR3 is TGTGCCAGCAGCCACCTGGGGTATGGGGGTGGCTACACCTTC. It yields the protein CASSHLGYGGGYTF.

On this clonotype: Since a much larger clone is just one base distant, this may be a read error. The chain recombines TRBV29-1 with TRBJ1-1; perhaps TRBD1 as D (5 bases). Trimming removed 3 bases from V and 0 bases from J, with 5 bases in between. This CDR3 comprises 12 residues. The V gene's germline CDR1 is SQVTM and CDR2 ANQGSEA. The CDR3 spells CSVEDMNTEAFF. The DNA for the CDR3 is TGCAGCGTTGAGGACATGAACACTGAAGCTTTCTTT.

V is TRBV6-2 or TRBV6-3 and J is TRBJ2-1; D is possibly TRBD1 or TRBD2 (6 bases each). From germline, CDR1 is MNHEY and CDR2 SVGEGT. The CDR3 has 15 amino acids. Trimming pared 6 bases from V and 2 bases from J, leaving 14 bases between. The CDR3 reads CASRTRGGPYNEQFF. The CDR3 region has the DNA TGTGCCAGCAGGACGAGAGGGGGGCCCTACAATGAGCAGTTCTTC.

V usage is TRBV6-1 and J usage is TRBJ1-6, with D perhaps matching TRBD1 (5 bases). The germline CDR1 and CDR2 sequences are MNHNS and SASEGT. V lost 0 bases and J lost 3, with 9 bases in between. This CDR3 has 16 residues. The CDR3 protein is CASSEARGVYNSPLHF. The CDR3 nucleotides are TGTGCCAGCAGTGAAGCGAGGGGTGTCTATAATTCACCCCTCCACTTT.

This clonotype was counted a few times. This chain uses TRBV19 with TRBJ1-6, with D possibly TRBD1 on 5 matching bases. Trimming removed 6 bases at V and 0 bases at J, with 9 bases between. The CDR3 has 15 residues. The germline V gene encodes CDR1 LNHDA and CDR2 SQIVND (reference sequence). The CDR3 spells CASREGSSYNSPLHF. The CDR3 bases are TGTGCCAGTAGGGAGGGGAGCTCCTATAATTCACCCCTCCACTTT. The whole variable domain, filled in from reference TRBV19 and TRBJ1-6, reads DGGITQSPKYLFRKEGQNVTLSCEQNLNHDAMYWYRQDPGQGLRLIYYSQIVNDFQKGDIAEGYSVSREKKESFPLTVTSAQKNPTAFYLCASREGSSYNSPLHFGNGTRLTVT.

This clonotype was seen ten or more times. The V call is TRBV12-3 or TRBV12-4, the J call TRBJ1-1; D is ambiguous. V was trimmed by 6 bases and J by 0 bases, leaving 11 bases between them. This CDR3 has 14 amino acids. The CDR3 DNA reads as TGTGCCAGCAGCCAGACTTCAGTGAACACTGAAGCTTTCTTT. Translated, it gives CASSQTSVNTEAFF.

This clonotype was counted many times. The chain's CDR3 is CASSGGQGWNTEAFF. CDR3 in DNA: TGCGCCAGCAGCGGAGGACAGGGGTGGAACACTGAAGCTTTCTTT. The chain combines TRBV5-1 with TRBJ1-1; 9 bases agree with TRBD1. V trimming: 4 bases; J trimming: 1 base; junction bases outside the gene matches: 5. Germline V gene sequence: CDR1 SGHRS, CDR2 YFSETQ. There are 15 residues in the CDR3.

Many counts were recorded for this clonotype. The rearrangement uses TRBV3-1 and TRBJ1-1; no clear D gene. The V and J ends lost 1 base and 3 bases respectively, with 9 bases between them. Germline CDR1 reads LGHDT; CDR2 reads YNNKEL (reference sequence). CDR3 length: 14 residues. As DNA, the CDR3 is TGTGCCAGCAGCCAAGTCGATCTGGACACTGAAGCTTTCTTT. This translates into CASSQVDLDTEAFF.

V and J are TRBV20-1 and TRBJ2-2; D possibly corresponds to TRBD1 (5 bases). Germline V gene lookup returns CDR1 DFQATT and CDR2 SNEGSKA (reference sequence). Trimming left V 6 bases short and J 0 bases short, with 11 bases between. CDR3 length equals 14 residues. CDR3 DNA sequence: TGCAGTGCGCAGTGGGGCACGAACACCGGGGAGCTGTTTTTT. Translated, it gives CSAQWGTNTGELFF.

There are many counts of this clonotype. The chain carries TRBV5-5 and TRBJ2-7; D is undetermined. The CDR3 totals 14 residues. CDR1 and CDR2 (germline): SGHKS, YYEKEE (reference sequence). V shed 0 bases and J shed 1 base, with 8 bases lying between them. CDR3 protein: CASSLGVSSYEQYF. CDR3 nucleotides: TGTGCCAGCAGCTTGGGGGTTAGTTCCTACGAGCAGTACTTC.

The V call is TRBV15, the J call TRBJ1-5; 7 nucleotides align to TRBD1. V was clipped by 0 bases and J by 8 bases; unmatched bases: 10. Germline V gene data show CDR1 as LNHNV and CDR2 as YYDKDF (reference sequence). The CDR3 extends over 16 amino acids. As DNA, the CDR3 is TGTGCCACCAGCAGAGAAGGGGGCGGGGCCCCCGAGCCCCAGCATTTT. Its translation is CATSREGGGAPEPQHF.

This clonotype was seen many times. The chain joins TRBV28 to TRBJ2-7, with D possibly TRBD1 on 5 matching bases. Germline loops: CDR1 MDHEN, CDR2 SYDVKM. V lost 8 bases, J lost 3 bases, and 26 bases lay in between. The CDR3 is made up of 17 amino acids. The chain's CDR3 is CASSPLEHRNEFYEQYF. The CDR3 nucleotides are TGTGCCAGCTCCCCGCTGGAGCACAGGAATGAGTTCTACGAGCAGTACTTC. Using reference TRBV28 and TRBJ2-7 for the parts outside the CDR3, the full variable domain is DVKVTQSSRYLVKRTGEKVFLECVQDMDHENMFWYRQDPGLGLRLIYFSYDVKMKEKGDIPEGYSVSREKKERFSLILESASTNQTSMYLCASSPLEHRNEFYEQYFGPGTRLTVT.

The chain joins TRBV6-1 to TRBJ1-1; the D is unclear. The V end was cut by 5 bases, the J end by 0 bases, with 13 bases between. CDR1 is MNHNS and CDR2 is SASEGT in the germline V gene. The CDR3 spans 15 residues. The CDR3 loop reads CASSHRGGMNTEAFF. The CDR3 DNA reads as TGTGCCAGCAGTCACCGGGGAGGGATGAACACTGAAGCTTTCTTT.

V and J are TRBV6-1 and TRBJ2-7, with D perhaps matching TRBD2 (6 bases). This CDR3 contains 15 residues. Germline CDR1 and CDR2: MNHNS and SASEGT. Trimming stripped 7 bases from V and 0 bases from J, with 16 bases between. The CDR3 nucleotides read TGTGCCAGCACCGAGGGACTTTTGAGCTCCTACGAGCAGTACTTC. Its translation is CASTEGLLSSYEQYF.

This rearrangement joins TRBV6-2 or TRBV6-3 to TRBJ1-5; D is possibly TRBD1 (6 bases). Germline CDR1 and CDR2: MNHEY and SVGEGT. The CDR3 totals 18 residues. Trimming removed 2 bases from V and 1 base from J, with 18 bases in between. The CDR3 protein is CASSYGGQGSGSNQPQHF. CDR3 bases: TGTGCCAGCAGTTACGGCGGTCAGGGGTCGGGAAGCAATCAGCCCCAGCATTTT.

This clonotype was seen at least ten times. The chain is built from TRBV18 and TRBJ1-4, with 11 nucleotides matching TRBD1. The CDR3 spans 15 residues. Germline assignment: CDR1 KGHSH and CDR2 LQKENI. With V trimmed by 4 bases and J by 6 bases, 4 bases remained unmatched. The CDR3 DNA reads TGTGCCAGCTCACTGGACAGGGGGCGCGATGAAAAACTGTTTTTT. It translates to CASSLDRGRDEKLFF.

This clonotype appeared a few times. The rearrangement uses TRBV29-1 and TRBJ1-6; tentatively, D is TRBD1 (5 bases). The germline V and J ends were trimmed by 8 bases and 2 bases, with 16 bases remaining between them. This CDR3 region has 15 residues. In germline, CDR1 is SQVTM, CDR2 ANQGSEA. In nucleotides, the CDR3 is TGCAGCATACGCGAACAGGTACCCTATAATTCACCCCTCCACTTT. It codes for CSIREQVPYNSPLHF.

This clonotype was counted between two and nine times. The gene calls are TRBV10-3 and TRBJ1-2; tentatively, D is TRBD1 (5 bases). Looked up from germline, CDR1 is ENHRY and CDR2 is SYGVKD. This CDR3 is built from 13 residues. V shed 6 bases and J shed 6 bases, with 14 bases lying between them. The CDR3 region has the DNA TGTGCCATCAGCTCGGACACGATCCATGGCTACACCTTC. Protein product: CAISSDTIHGYTF.